This T cell receptor beta chain emerged from a study of metastatic and nonmetastatic thyroid tumors. TCRdb re-analyzed the PCR reads using MiXCR. The profile shows almost 85,000 clones, approximately 13% of them singletons. From germline, CDR1 is LGHNT and CDR2 FRNRAP. Trimming took off 5 bases at V and 4 bases at J, with 20 bases between the two ends. The CDR3 is 16 amino acids. General observations from the study: For both blood and tumor, malignant thyroid tumors reportedly showed significantly higher TCR beta diversity than benign nodules did.

Patients had received no treatment of any kind before thyroid surgery. The sample holds many counts of this clone. Its antigen is undetermined. This TCR came from a female donor with papillary thyroid cancer or a benign thyroid nodule (not recorded which). Some clones in this sample may be carry-over from other donors' samples. This chain uses TRBV12-5 with TRBJ2-5, with D perhaps matching TRBD2 (7 bases). The sequenced material came from tumor tissue. DNA for the CDR3: TGTGCTAGTGGTCCCGGTGGCGGGGGCTATCGAGAGACCCAGTACTTC. It is translated as CASGPGGGGYRETQYF.